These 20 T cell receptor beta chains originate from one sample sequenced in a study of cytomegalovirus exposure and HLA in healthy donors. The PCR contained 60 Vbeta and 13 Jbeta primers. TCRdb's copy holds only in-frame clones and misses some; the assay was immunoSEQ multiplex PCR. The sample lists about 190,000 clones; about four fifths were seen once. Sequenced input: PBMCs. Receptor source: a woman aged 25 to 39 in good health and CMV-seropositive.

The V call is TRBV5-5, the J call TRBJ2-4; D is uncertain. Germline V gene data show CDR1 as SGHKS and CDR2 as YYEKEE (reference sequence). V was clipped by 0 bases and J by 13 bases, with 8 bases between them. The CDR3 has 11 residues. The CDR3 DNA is TGTGCCAGCAGCTTGGAAGAGCTACAGTACTTC. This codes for CASSLEELQYF. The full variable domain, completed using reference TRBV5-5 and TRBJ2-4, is DAGVTQSPTHLIKTRGQQVTLRCSPISGHKSVSWYQQVLGQGPQFIFQYYEKEERGRGNFPDRFSARQFPNYSSELNVNALLLGDSALYLCASSLEELQYFGAGTRLSVL.

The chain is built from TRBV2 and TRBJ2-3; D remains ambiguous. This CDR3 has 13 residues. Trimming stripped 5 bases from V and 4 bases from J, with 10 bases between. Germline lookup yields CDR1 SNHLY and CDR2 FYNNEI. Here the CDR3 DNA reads TGTGCCAGCAGTCGCCTAAACCCAGATACGCAGTATTTT. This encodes CASSRLNPDTQYF.

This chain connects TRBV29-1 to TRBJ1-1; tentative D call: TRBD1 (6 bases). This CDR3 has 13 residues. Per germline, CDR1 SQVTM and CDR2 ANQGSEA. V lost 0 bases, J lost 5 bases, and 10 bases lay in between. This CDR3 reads CSVEEGARTEAFF. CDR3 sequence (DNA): TGCAGCGTTGAAGAGGGGGCGAGAACTGAAGCTTTCTTT. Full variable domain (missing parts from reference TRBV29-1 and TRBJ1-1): SAVISQKPSRDICQRGTSLTIQCQVDSQVTMMFWYRQQPGQSLTLIATANQGSEATYESGFVIDKFPISRPNLTFSTLTVSNMSPEDSSIYLCSVEEGARTEAFFGQGTRLTVV.

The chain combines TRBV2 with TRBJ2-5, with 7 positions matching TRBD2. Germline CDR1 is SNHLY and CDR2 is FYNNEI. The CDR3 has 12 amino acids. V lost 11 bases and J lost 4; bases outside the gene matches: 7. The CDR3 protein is CARGRRTETQYF. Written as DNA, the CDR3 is TGTGCCCGCGGGAGACGAACAGAGACCCAGTACTTC.

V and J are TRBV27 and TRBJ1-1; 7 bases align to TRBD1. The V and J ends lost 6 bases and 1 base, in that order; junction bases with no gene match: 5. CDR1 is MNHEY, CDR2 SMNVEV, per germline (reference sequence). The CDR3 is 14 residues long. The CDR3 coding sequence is TGTGCCAGCAGCCCCCACAGGGGGAACACTGAAGCTTTCTTT. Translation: CASSPHRGNTEAFF.

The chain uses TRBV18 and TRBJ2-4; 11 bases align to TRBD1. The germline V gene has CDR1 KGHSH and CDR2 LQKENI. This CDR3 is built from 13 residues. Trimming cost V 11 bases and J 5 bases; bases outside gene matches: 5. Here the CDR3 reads CASEGQGENIQYF. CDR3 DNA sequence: TGTGCCTCTGAGGGACAGGGGGAAAACATTCAGTACTTC.

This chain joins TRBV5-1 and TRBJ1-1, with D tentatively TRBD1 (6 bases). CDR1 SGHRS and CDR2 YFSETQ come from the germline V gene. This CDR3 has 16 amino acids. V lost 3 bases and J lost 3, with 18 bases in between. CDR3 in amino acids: CASSWGPTLPDTEAFF. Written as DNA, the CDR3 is TGCGCCAGCAGCTGGGGGCCGACTTTACCTGACACTGAAGCTTTCTTT.

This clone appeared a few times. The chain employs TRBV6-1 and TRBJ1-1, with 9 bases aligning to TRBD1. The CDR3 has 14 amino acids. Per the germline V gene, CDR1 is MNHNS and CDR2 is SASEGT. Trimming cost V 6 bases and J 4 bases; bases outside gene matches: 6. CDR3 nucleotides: TGTGCCAGCAGAGTGACAGGGGGTTTCACTGAAGCTTTCTTT. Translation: CASRVTGGFTEAFF.

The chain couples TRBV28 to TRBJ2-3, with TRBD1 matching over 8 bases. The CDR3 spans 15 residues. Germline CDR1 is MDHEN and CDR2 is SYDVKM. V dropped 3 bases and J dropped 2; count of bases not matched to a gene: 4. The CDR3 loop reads CASSFQGAPTDTQYF. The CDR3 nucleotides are TGTGCCAGCAGTTTTCAGGGGGCCCCCACAGATACGCAGTATTTT.

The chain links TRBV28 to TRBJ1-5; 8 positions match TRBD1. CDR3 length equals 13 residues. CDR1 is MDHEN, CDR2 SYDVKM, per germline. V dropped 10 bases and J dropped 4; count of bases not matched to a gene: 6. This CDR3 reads CATLGTGNQPQHF. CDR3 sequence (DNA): TGTGCCACCCTGGGGACAGGAAATCAGCCCCAGCATTTT.

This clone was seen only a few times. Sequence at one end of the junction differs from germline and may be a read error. The CDR3 bases are TGTGCCAGCGACCCACTTGGCGACAGCTCTCGTCCTTGTGACTTC. It yields the protein CASDPLGDSSRPCDF. The chain carries TRBV7-9 and TRBJ2-7; D may be TRBD1 (5 bases). Germline CDR1 and CDR2: SEHNR and FQNEAQ (reference sequence). The CDR3 extends over 15 amino acids.

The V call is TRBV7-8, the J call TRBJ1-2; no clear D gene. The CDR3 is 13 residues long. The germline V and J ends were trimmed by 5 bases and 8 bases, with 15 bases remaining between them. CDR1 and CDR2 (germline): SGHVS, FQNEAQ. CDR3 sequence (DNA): TGTGCCAGCAGCCCGATCCGGTCGGGGGGCTACACCTTC. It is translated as CASSPIRSGGYTF.

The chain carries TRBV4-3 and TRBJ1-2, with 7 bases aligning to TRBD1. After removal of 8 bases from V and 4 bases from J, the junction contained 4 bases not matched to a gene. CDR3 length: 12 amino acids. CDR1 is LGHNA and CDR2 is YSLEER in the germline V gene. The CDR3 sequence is CASSGQLYGYTF. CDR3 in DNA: TGCGCCAGCTCGGGACAGCTCTATGGCTACACCTTC.

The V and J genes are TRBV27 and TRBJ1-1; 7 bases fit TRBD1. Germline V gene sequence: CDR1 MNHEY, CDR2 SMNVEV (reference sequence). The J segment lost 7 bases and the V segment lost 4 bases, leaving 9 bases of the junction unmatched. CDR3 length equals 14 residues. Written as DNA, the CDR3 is TGTGCCAGCAGTTCCCTTCCGGGACAGAGTGAAGCTTTCTTT. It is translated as CASSSLPGQSEAFF.

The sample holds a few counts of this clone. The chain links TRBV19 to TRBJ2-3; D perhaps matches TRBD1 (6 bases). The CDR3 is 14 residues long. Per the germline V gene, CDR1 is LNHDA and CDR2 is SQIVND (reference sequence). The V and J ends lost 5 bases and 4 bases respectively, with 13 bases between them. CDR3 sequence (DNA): TGTGCCAGTAGTTTACAGGGTTCCTCAGATACGCAGTATTTT. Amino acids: CASSLQGSSDTQYF.

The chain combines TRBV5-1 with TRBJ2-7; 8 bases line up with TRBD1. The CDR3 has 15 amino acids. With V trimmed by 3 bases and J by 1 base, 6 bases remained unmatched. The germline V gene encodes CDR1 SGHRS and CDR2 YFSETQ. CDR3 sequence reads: CASSSSTGASYEQYF. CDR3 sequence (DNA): TGCGCCAGCAGCTCCTCGACAGGGGCGTCCTACGAGCAGTACTTC.

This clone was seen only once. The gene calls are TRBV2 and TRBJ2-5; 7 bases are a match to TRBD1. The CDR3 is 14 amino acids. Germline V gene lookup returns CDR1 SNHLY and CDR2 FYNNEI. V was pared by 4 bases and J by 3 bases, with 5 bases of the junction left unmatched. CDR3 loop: CASSVMGQKETQYF. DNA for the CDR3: TGTGCCAGCAGTGTCATGGGACAGAAAGAGACCCAGTACTTC.

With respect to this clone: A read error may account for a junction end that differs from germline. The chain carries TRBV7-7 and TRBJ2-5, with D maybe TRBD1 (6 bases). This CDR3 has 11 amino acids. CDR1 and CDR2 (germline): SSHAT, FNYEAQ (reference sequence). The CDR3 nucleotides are TGTGCTAGCAGCCAGGACAGTATGCAGTACTTC. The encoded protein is CASSQDSMQYF.

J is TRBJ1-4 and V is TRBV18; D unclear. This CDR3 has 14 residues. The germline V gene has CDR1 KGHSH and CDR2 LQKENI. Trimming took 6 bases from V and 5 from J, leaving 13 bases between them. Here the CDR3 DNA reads TGTGCCAGCTCGAGGGAGGTTGGAAATGAAAAACTGTTTTTT. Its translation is CASSREVGNEKLFF.

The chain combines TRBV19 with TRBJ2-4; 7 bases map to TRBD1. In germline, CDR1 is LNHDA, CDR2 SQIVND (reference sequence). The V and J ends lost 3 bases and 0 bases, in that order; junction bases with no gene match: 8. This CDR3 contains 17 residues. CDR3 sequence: CASSIPGQFLAKNIQYF. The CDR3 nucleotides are TGTGCCAGTAGTATCCCGGGACAGTTTCTAGCCAAAAACATTCAGTACTTC. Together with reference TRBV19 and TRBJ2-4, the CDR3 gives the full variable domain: DGGITQSPKYLFRKEGQNVTLSCEQNLNHDAMYWYRQDPGQGLRLIYYSQIVNDFQKGDIAEGYSVSREKKESFPLTVTSAQKNPTAFYLCASSIPGQFLAKNIQYFGAGTRLSVL.